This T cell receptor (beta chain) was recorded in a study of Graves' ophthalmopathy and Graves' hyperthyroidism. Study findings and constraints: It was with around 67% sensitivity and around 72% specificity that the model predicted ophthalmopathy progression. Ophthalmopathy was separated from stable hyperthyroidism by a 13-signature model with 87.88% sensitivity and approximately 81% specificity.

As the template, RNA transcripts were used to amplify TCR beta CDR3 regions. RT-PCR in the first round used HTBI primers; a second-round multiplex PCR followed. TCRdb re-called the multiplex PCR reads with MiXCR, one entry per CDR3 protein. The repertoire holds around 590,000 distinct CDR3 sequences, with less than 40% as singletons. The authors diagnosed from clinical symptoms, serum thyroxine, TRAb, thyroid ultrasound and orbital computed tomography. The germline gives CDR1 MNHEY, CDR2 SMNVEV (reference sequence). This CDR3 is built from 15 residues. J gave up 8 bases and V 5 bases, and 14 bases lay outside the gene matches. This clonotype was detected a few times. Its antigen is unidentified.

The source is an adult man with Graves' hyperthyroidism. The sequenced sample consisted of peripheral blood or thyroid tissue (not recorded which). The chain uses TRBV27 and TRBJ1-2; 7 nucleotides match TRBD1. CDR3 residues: CASSIDREYGEGYTF. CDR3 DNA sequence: TGTGCCAGCAGTATCGACAGGGAATACGGTGAAGGCTACACCTTC.